Following are 27 T cell receptor beta chains from one sample sequenced in a study of a mutant IDH1 vaccine in newly diagnosed glioma. Time point noted: week 5, during vaccination. Each vaccine dose was 300 ug of mutant IDH1 20-mer peptide, with topical imiquimod. Their antigens remain unidentified. The protocol was immunoSEQ multiplex PCR, while the TCRdb copy is restricted to in-frame clones and leaves out a portion. The sample records 25,000 or so clones, 65% to 85% being singletons. Sample: PBMCs, taken from a glioma patient whose treatment included an IDH1 peptide vaccine. These receptors came from a man between 35 and 55 years old with glioma. Some clones in this sample may be carry-over from other donors' samples.

V gene TRBV10-3 combines with J gene TRBJ2-7; D gene uncertain. The CDR3 totals 12 residues. The ends were cut back, 2 bases at V and 1 base at J, with 3 bases in the middle. Germline CDR1 is ENHRY and CDR2 is SYGVKD. The CDR3: CAISEGSYEQYF. The DNA of the CDR3 is TGTGCCATCAGTGAGGGGTCCTACGAGCAGTACTTC.

The chain carries TRBV7-2 and TRBJ2-5; the D call may be TRBD1 or TRBD2 (6 bases each). The CDR3 is made up of 13 amino acids. V was shortened by 5 bases and J by 5 bases, with 12 bases between the two germline ends. Germline-derived CDR1 and CDR2 are SGHTA and FQGNSA. CDR3 coding DNA: TGTGCCAGCAGCCGGGGGCAGCGGGAGACCCAGTACTTC. Amino acids: CASSRGQRETQYF.

The V call is TRBV5-4, the J call TRBJ1-6, with 7 nucleotides matching TRBD1. The V gene end was trimmed by 0 bases and the J gene end by 10 bases; junction bases not matched to a gene: 7. This CDR3 is built from 15 residues. Per germline, CDR1 SGHNT and CDR2 YYREEE (reference sequence). As DNA, the CDR3 is TGTGCCAGCAGCTTGGAAGGGGGCAGAAGATCACCCCTCCACTTT. Residues: CASSLEGGRRSPLHF.

This clone occurred once. This chain links TRBV4-2 with TRBJ2-5; a possible D gene is TRBD2 (6 bases). V was trimmed by 4 bases and J by 4 bases, leaving 10 bases between them. CDR1 is LGHNA, CDR2 YNFKEQ, per germline. The CDR3 has 13 residues. Written as DNA, the CDR3 is TGTGCCAGCAGCCTTGCGGGGCTAGAGACCCAGTACTTC. Protein sequence: CASSLAGLETQYF.

The chain employs TRBV6-1 and TRBJ1-4; 11 positions agree with TRBD1. This CDR3 spans 13 amino acids. Trimming cost V 6 bases and J 11 bases; bases outside gene matches: 5. Germline V gene data show CDR1 as MNHNS and CDR2 as SASEGT. CDR3 DNA sequence: TGTGCCAGCAGCGAGGACAGGGGGCCTAAACTGTTTTTT. Protein: CASSEDRGPKLFF.

CDR3 in DNA: TGTGCCAGCAGCGGGTTTTTGGGGGAGCGCACTGAAGCTTTCTTT. Protein product: CASSGFLGERTEAFF. The chain recombines TRBV9 with TRBJ1-1, with a possible D match to TRBD1 (5 bases). The germline gives CDR1 SGDLS, CDR2 YYNGEE. Trimming cost V 3 bases and J 4 bases, with 16 bases left between them. This CDR3 region has 15 residues.

V and J are TRBV25-1 and TRBJ1-2; a possible D gene is TRBD1 (5 bases). CDR1 and CDR2 from the germline V gene are MGHDK and SYGVNS. The CDR3 is 16 residues long. V lost 5 bases and J lost 2, with 18 bases in between. The CDR3 sequence: CASSSPARGLNYGYTF. In nucleotides, the CDR3 is TGTGCCAGCAGTAGCCCTGCCCGGGGGTTAAACTATGGCTACACCTTC.

The V gene is TRBV19, the J gene TRBJ2-7; possibly TRBD1 for D (6 bases). The CDR3 is 12 residues long. Trimming took off 4 bases at V and 7 bases at J, with 11 bases between the two ends. Germline values: CDR1 LNHDA, CDR2 SQIVND (reference sequence). The DNA of the CDR3 is TGTGCCAGTAGTACTCACAGGGAAGAGCAGTACTTC. Translated, it gives CASSTHREEQYF.

This clone was recorded only once. The rearrangement links TRBV14 to TRBJ2-1, with D maybe TRBD2 (5 bases). V was shortened by 1 base and J by 8 bases, with 6 bases between the two germline ends. Germline-derived CDR1 and CDR2 are SGHDN and FVKESK. The length of the CDR3 is 12 residues. This CDR3 is CASSQGRYEQFF. The CDR3, as DNA: TGTGCCAGCAGCCAAGGGAGGTATGAGCAGTTCTTC.

J is TRBJ2-1 and V is TRBV30, with TRBD1 matching 11 bases. The junction had 7 bases not matched to a gene; V was cut back by 2 bases and J by 7 bases. This CDR3 contains 15 residues. Germline V gene data show CDR1 as GTSNPN and CDR2 as SVGIG (reference sequence). DNA for the CDR3: TGTGCCTGGAGTCCCGGACAGGGGGCGTTAAATGAGCAGTTCTTC. This gives the protein CAWSPGQGALNEQFF.

The rearrangement uses TRBV7-6 and TRBJ2-7, with 11 bases lining up with TRBD2. This CDR3 comprises 18 residues. V lost 8 bases, J lost 0 bases, and 15 bases stayed unmatched. The V gene's germline CDR1 is SGHVS and CDR2 FNYEAQ. CDR3: CASVPPVMLAGGSYEQYF. CDR3 DNA sequence: TGTGCCAGCGTACCCCCCGTGATGCTAGCGGGGGGCTCCTACGAGCAGTACTTC. The complete variable domain, with remaining parts taken from reference TRBV7-6 and TRBJ2-7, reads GAGVSQSPRYKVTKRGQDVALRCDPISGHVSLYWYRQALGQGPEFLTYFNYEAQQDKSGLPNDRFSAERPEGSISTLTIQRTEQRDSAMYRCASVPPVMLAGGSYEQYFGPGTRLTVT.

The V gene is TRBV5-1, the J gene TRBJ2-2, with 7 bases fitting TRBD2. The length of the CDR3 is 15 residues. V lost 0 bases and J lost 4; bases outside the gene matches: 3. CDR1 SGHRS and CDR2 YFSETQ come from the germline V gene. CDR3 region: CASSLDSGVTGELFF. DNA for the CDR3: TGCGCCAGCAGCTTGGACAGCGGGGTCACCGGGGAGCTGTTTTTT.

This chain uses TRBV7-9 with TRBJ2-1; no clear D. Trimming pared 1 base from V and 8 bases from J, leaving 9 bases between. Germline V gene data show CDR1 as SEHNR and CDR2 as FQNEAQ (reference sequence). The CDR3 extends over 13 amino acids. Written as DNA, the CDR3 is TGTGCCAGCAGCTTAGATGGGCCCCATGAGCAGTTCTTC. Its protein is CASSLDGPHEQFF.

The chain combines TRBV6-1 with TRBJ2-7, with 7 bases lining up with TRBD1. CDR3 length: 15 residues. V shed 2 bases and J 5 bases; nucleotides not matched to a gene: 9. Germline CDR1 reads MNHNS; CDR2 reads SASEGT. The DNA of the CDR3 is TGTGCCAGCAGTGAAATGACAGGGTTTAACAACGAGCAGTACTTC. Encoded protein: CASSEMTGFNNEQYF.

This sequence joins TRBV19 and TRBJ1-6, with a possible D match to TRBD1 (5 bases). The V gene lost 2 bases and the J gene lost 14 bases, with 13 bases spanning the gap. CDR1 and CDR2 (germline): LNHDA, SQIVND (reference sequence). The CDR3 loop spans 13 amino acids. CDR3 region: CASSIRAGSTLHF. The CDR3 coding sequence is TGTGCCAGTAGTATACGGGCAGGGAGCACCCTCCACTTT.

The chain links TRBV7-2 to TRBJ2-5, with 9 nucleotides matching TRBD2. J was trimmed by 2 bases and V by 6 bases; bases with no gene match: 7. Per germline, CDR1 SGHTA and CDR2 FQGNSA. The CDR3 extends over 15 amino acids. The CDR3 DNA is TGTGCCAGCAGGCCAATCCTAGCGGGGCAAGAGACCCAGTACTTC. Translating it yields CASRPILAGQETQYF.

This clone has more than one count but fewer than ten. This chain links TRBV2 with TRBJ2-2; D might be TRBD1 or TRBD2, each matching 5 bases. The CDR3 spans 15 residues. In germline, CDR1 is SNHLY, CDR2 FYNNEI. V gave up 3 bases and J gave up 4 bases, with 12 bases separating them. CDR3 DNA sequence: TGTGCCAGCAGTGATAAGGGACCGGGCACCGGGGAGCTGTTTTTT. Translated: CASSDKGPGTGELFF.

The chain couples TRBV27 to TRBJ2-7; 9 nucleotides line up with TRBD1. The junction had 11 bases not matched to a gene; V was cut back by 6 bases and J by 5 bases. Germline values: CDR1 MNHEY, CDR2 SMNVEV (reference sequence). This CDR3 has 15 residues. The CDR3 sequence is CASRLWGQGSHEQYF. CDR3 DNA: TGTGCCAGCAGGTTGTGGGGACAGGGATCTCACGAGCAGTACTTC.

The chain uses TRBV28 and TRBJ2-5; 14 nucleotides agree with TRBD2. J was trimmed by 2 bases and V by 1 base; bases with no gene match: 9. The germline V gene has CDR1 MDHEN and CDR2 SYDVKM. CDR3 length: 19 amino acids. The chain's CDR3 is CASSLFGRTSGGPQETQYF. In DNA, the CDR3 is TGTGCCAGCAGTTTATTCGGGAGGACTAGCGGGGGGCCTCAAGAGACCCAGTACTTC. The full variable domain, completed using reference TRBV28 and TRBJ2-5, is DVKVTQSSRYLVKRTGEKVFLECVQDMDHENMFWYRQDPGLGLRLIYFSYDVKMKEKGDIPEGYSVSREKKERFSLILESASTNQTSMYLCASSLFGRTSGGPQETQYFGPGTRLLVL.

The chain is built from TRBV7-9 and TRBJ2-7, with 7 positions matching TRBD1. The CDR3 covers 14 residues. Germline-derived CDR1 and CDR2 are SEHNR and FQNEAQ (reference sequence). V lost 5 bases, J lost 2 bases, and 6 bases stayed unmatched. CDR3 protein: CASSRQGTPYEQYF. DNA of the CDR3: TGTGCCAGCAGCAGACAGGGAACCCCCTACGAGCAGTACTTC.

This sequence joins TRBV10-3 and TRBJ2-7, with 9 bases aligning to TRBD1. With 5 bases clipped from V and 6 bases from J, the junction kept 8 bases outside the gene matches. Germline CDR1 reads ENHRY; CDR2 reads SYGVKD. The CDR3 consists of 14 residues. The CDR3 DNA is TGTGCCATCAGTAATGGGGGACAGGGTACCGAGCAGTACTTC. This sequence encodes CAISNGGQGTEQYF.

The rearrangement uses TRBV5-1 and TRBJ2-1; D might be TRBD2 (6 bases). Germline CDR1 and CDR2: SGHRS and YFSETQ. V lost 4 bases to trimming and J lost 8 bases, with 22 bases between them. This CDR3 is built from 16 residues. CDR3 in DNA: TGCGCCAGCAGCGCCGGAAATGTCGGGGGTGGGGATGAGCAGTTCTTC. Translation gives CASSAGNVGGGDEQFF.

The J gene is TRBJ1-1, the V gene TRBV5-1; 7 nucleotides agree with TRBD1. The CDR3 consists of 15 residues. The germline V gene encodes CDR1 SGHRS and CDR2 YFSETQ. V trimming: 4 bases; J trimming: 3 bases; junction bases outside the gene matches: 9. CDR3: CASSLQTGLDTEAFF. As DNA, the CDR3 is TGCGCCAGCAGCCTTCAGACAGGGCTGGACACTGAAGCTTTCTTT.

V gene TRBV25-1 combines with J gene TRBJ2-7; tentative D call: TRBD2 (5 bases). Germline CDR1 is MGHDK and CDR2 is SYGVNS. This CDR3 spans 13 amino acids. Trimming shortened V by 4 bases and J by 1 base, and 8 bases separated the two germline ends. This CDR3 reads CASSASGSYEQYF. The DNA of the CDR3 is TGTGCCAGCAGTGCCTCGGGGTCCTACGAGCAGTACTTC.

In DNA, the CDR3 is TGTGCCAGCAGCGTCGACAGGGTATTGACTAATGAAAAACTGTTTTTT. Protein sequence: CASSVDRVLTNEKLFF. This chain uses TRBV5-8 with TRBJ1-4; TRBD1 agrees at 7 bases. The germline CDR1 and CDR2 sequences are SGHTS and YDEGEE. V was pared by 4 bases and J by 2 bases, with 8 bases of the junction left unmatched. The CDR3 is made up of 16 amino acids.

The chain is built from TRBV14 and TRBJ1-1, with D uncertain. Between the trimmed V and J ends, which lost 2 bases and 7 bases, there was a span of 11 bases. CDR3 length equals 13 residues. CDR1 is SGHDN, CDR2 FVKESK, per germline. The DNA of the CDR3 is TGTGCCAGCAGCCAATATCTAACGGTTGAAGCTTTCTTT. Translated: CASSQYLTVEAFF.

CDR3 protein: CASSLLPTSGVSNEQFF. The CDR3 coding sequence is TGTGCCAGCAGCTTACTCCCGACTAGCGGGGTTTCTAATGAGCAGTTCTTC. The chain recombines TRBV11-2 with TRBJ2-1; the match to TRBD2 covers 11 bases. Trimming removed 2 bases from V and 7 bases from J; junction bases left unmatched: 10. The length of the CDR3 is 17 residues. CDR1 is SGHAT and CDR2 is FQNNGV in the germline V gene.